This T cell receptor beta chain appears in the sequencing data of a study of tumor-infiltrating lymphocytes in localized non-small cell lung cancer (TCRdb year 2021). Background on the whole study: Several histologies were represented in the cohort, which also included both smokers and never-smokers as well as patients whose samples were collected after neoadjuvant chemotherapy. Each patient contributed resected tumor tissue and uninvolved lung tissue from the same patient, described as non-adjacent to the tumor. The same patients underwent several integrated assays, with TCR sequencing performed together with flow cytometry, multiplex immunofluorescence, RNA-seq, exome sequencing and proteomics. In total, the ICON cohort consisted of over a hundred surgical patients with localized non-small cell lung cancer who had their tumors resected. A total of roughly 51 patients were part of the paired comparison of immunoSEQ T-cell fraction between tumor and uninvolved lung.

Trimming at the junction amounts to 8 bases on V and 2 bases on J, and the germline ends lie 12 bases apart. As encoded in the germline V gene (reference sequence), CDR1 is MNHEY while CDR2 is SMNVEV. CDR3 length: 13 amino acids, cysteine to phenylalanine. The kept DNA is CDR3 alone, 39 bases in frame from the first base. Regarding this clone: No antigen is known for it. The record has no base qualities; no much larger clone is one base away.

The investigation overall reported the following: TCRbeta sequencing supported higher T cell infiltration in tumors than in uninvolved lung tissue, consistent with immunofluorescence CD3 counts. Recurrence-free survival showed no association with tumor T-cell fraction measured by TCR sequencing (p = 0.61). Because different assays used different pieces of the same tissue, intratumor heterogeneity could not be separated from technical variation. TCR-derived T-cell fraction did not differ between the flow cytometry-defined immunotypes IM1 (good prognosis) and IM2 (poor prognosis). Assay coverage differed among patients according to how much tissue was available, so only a subset of the cohort had TCR sequencing.

Enrollment in ICON was initiated in 2016, and the last patient was enrolled in the second half of 2018. In a subcohort of under 95 patients, fresh tumor and matched uninvolved tissue were collected for in-depth immune analyses, with TCR sequencing among those analyses. DNA for TCR sequencing was isolated from bulk tissue, and no cell sorting was done. The T-cell fraction in tumor and uninvolved lung tissue was provided by TCR sequencing with the immunoSEQ assay. The authors' pipeline ran thus. To analyze survival, patients were divided into a high T-cell fraction group (upper tertile) and a low T-cell fraction group (lower two tertiles), and the two groups were compared using a log-rank test. Paired tumor versus uninvolved lung differences in T-cell fraction were tested with a signed-rank test. Not all clones reach the TCRdb copy of this immuneACCESS table, which keeps in-frame sequences only. Checked studies attribute under half of the gap to unresolved V genes and leave the rest unexplained. That table is the source of V, J and clone size, and D and trimming were worked out from the DNA. This sample lists about 23,000 clones; around 78% were detected once. The ten most abundant clones make up 6% to 6.5% of the sample.

Recombination connected TRBV27 to TRBJ1-2; there is no confident call for the D gene. The sequence derives from a human donor with non-small cell lung cancer. What was sequenced was lung tumor tissue. The CDR3 in this case is CASSEDQNYGYTF. The sequenced DNA is TGTGCCAGCTCAGAAGATCAAAACTATGGCTACACCTTC.